This T cell receptor (beta chain) comes out of a study of CD8+ T cells in alopecia areata. Regarding the study as a whole: Scalp repertoires also include resident alphabeta T cells from normal skin. Scalp clonality, together with expanded CD8+ clones among the top 100, fell significantly with tofacitinib. While patients received tofacitinib, many expanded lesional clones remained present in scalp and blood.

A note on this clone: The antigen is not known.

Treatment given: oral pan-JAK inhibitor, 5-10 mg twice daily. Lesional scalp tissue (obtained by punch biopsy) and peripheral blood were collected from alopecia areata patients. This CDR3 is 17 amino acids long. CDR1 and CDR2 (germline): MDHEN, SYDVKM. J lost 1 base, V lost 2 bases, and 4 bases had no gene match. It was cDNA, reverse transcribed from extracted RNA, that served as the sequencing template. Data came from immunoSEQ multiplex PCR; TCRdb stores just in-frame clones and leaves some out. The sample lists 150,000 to 250,000 clones, more than 45% occurring once. V is TRBV28 and J is TRBJ2-5, with 13 bases aligning to TRBD2. The sample in question was CD4+ T cells sorted from blood, obtained at week 24, from a patient treated with tofacitinib. The sequence was collected from a human donor with alopecia areata. The CDR3 DNA follows: TGTGCCAGCAGTTTACTCGGACTAGCGGGAGTCCAAGAGACCCAGTACTTC. This gives the protein CASSLLGLAGVQETQYF.